The clone carrying this T cell receptor (beta chain) turned up a few times. Other DNA sequences in this sample translate to the same CDR3. The authors reverse transcribed all of the isolated RNA, so sequencing captured expressed TCRB transcripts. TCRdb keeps only in-frame clones here, not all; method: immunoSEQ multiplex PCR. The data contain 350,000 or so clones, 15% to 20% of them singletons. The sample is drawn from a study of beta chain features in type 1 diabetes. Germline CDR1 and CDR2: SEHNR and FQNEAQ (reference sequence). The CDR3 spans 13 residues. Trimming left V 3 bases short and J 2 bases short, with 7 bases between.

The chain employs TRBV7-9 and TRBJ1-2; possible D gene TRBD1, 6 bases. The specimen was naive CD4+ T cells from blood. This sequence was found in a woman aged 18-29 years in good health. As DNA, the CDR3 is TGTGCCAGCAGCTTCACAGGGAACTATGGCTACACCTTC. Translating it yields CASSFTGNYGYTF.